This TCR beta chain stems from a study of T-cell memory formation after mild COVID-19. Study context: TCR clusters showed largely donor specificity. Study outcomes and limitations: There were some responding clones in pre-infection memory, which suggested that cross-reactive memory had joined. Among CD4+ contracting clones, most were CM and EM, and CD8+ ones EMRA.

The TCR alpha and TCR beta cDNA libraries, bearing sample barcodes and UMIs, were generated by 5'RACE using constant-segment primers. A single record per CDR3 protein comes from TCRdb applying MiXCR to the 5' RACE reads. Of more than 300,000 distinct CDR3 sequences in the sample, roughly 13% are singletons; the top ten hold 20% to 25%. In this sample, this clonotype turned up a few times. What it recognizes is unknown. The CDR3 consists of 15 residues. Germline lookup yields CDR1 DFQATT and CDR2 SNEGSKA (reference sequence). Losses at the gene ends were 3 bases for V and 2 bases for J; bases not matched to a gene: 4.

What was sequenced was PBMCs or a T cell subset sorted from them (not recorded which). The V and J genes are TRBV20-1 and TRBJ2-5, with 12 bases that match TRBD2. This TCR was sampled from a man younger than 35 who had mild COVID-19 (a few samples of this study predate the infection). Cell type and time point are not known. The CDR3 protein is CSASRLAGVQETQYF. The CDR3 DNA follows: TGCAGTGCTAGCCGACTAGCGGGGGTGCAAGAGACCCAGTACTTC.